This T cell receptor (beta chain) was observed in a study of T cells in narcolepsy. The wider study: Patients with NT1 or NT2 and healthy control donors were enrolled.

This clone was counted a few times. Its matching antigen is unknown. Study-level points and caveats: HCRT-specific and TRIB2-specific autoreactive clonotypes appeared among same-patient CSF and blood CD4+ clonotypes. Autoreactive clonotypes reportedly recurred in blood of same and different patients, not controls.

The trim removed 0 bases at V and 4 bases at J, leaving 7 bases unmatched. Germline CDR1 SGHRS, CDR2 YFSETQ. The CDR3 covers 16 residues. TCRdb's table, derived via immunoSEQ multiplex PCR, lists solely in-frame clones and lacks some. The sample shows approximately 2,500 clones, 26% of them seen only once. The TCR was taken from a human donor with narcolepsy. Sequenced sample: cultured CD4+ T cells from cerebrospinal fluid. The gene calls are TRBV5-1 and TRBJ2-1, with TRBD2 matching over 7 bases. The CDR3 here is CASSLGSGLLYNEQFF. For the CDR3, the DNA is TGCGCCAGCAGCTTGGGGTCGGGACTACTATACAATGAGCAGTTCTTC.